The table lists the clone carrying this T cell receptor beta chain with many counts. Its target is not known. This CDR3 spans 15 amino acids. The germline V and J ends were trimmed by 11 bases and 5 bases, with 24 bases remaining between them. Germline loops: CDR1 SNHLY, CDR2 FYNNEI. Preparation of the TCRbeta library used unique molecular identifiers. TCRdb re-derived calls from the PCR reads in MiXCR, one entry per CDR3 protein. Of 90,000 to 120,000 distinct CDR3 sequences in the sample, around 6.4% were seen once. The sample is drawn from a study of T-cell reconstitution after alpha-beta-depleted transplantation in children. General study points: T-cell counts and diversity at one year post-transplant came mainly from newly produced T cells. Several patients had high TCRbeta diversity at day 60; it came from surviving recipient T cells and thymic progenitors. Where alpha-beta T cells came from about two months after transplant was reportedly several hundred expanded graft clones.

This specimen consisted of PBMCs, mostly from graft donor cells, obtained 360 days after TCRalphabeta/CD19-depleted stem cell transplant. The receptor was isolated from a male patient between 2 and 15 years old who had a stem cell transplant for acute lymphoblastic leukemia, so the T cells may come from the graft donor. The rearrangement joins TRBV2 to TRBJ2-5; D tentatively fits TRBD1 or TRBD2 (5 bases each). The CDR3: CAGLRGPRPYETQYF. CDR3 in DNA: TGTGCCGGCCTCCGGGGACCCAGGCCGTATGAGACCCAGTACTTC.